These 15 T cell receptor beta chains came from one sample sequenced in a study of identical twins. TCRdb analysed the 5' RACE reads with MiXCR anew, one entry per CDR3 protein. In the table there are a few hundred thousand distinct CDR3 sequences, about 18% of which are singletons. The specimen was naive T cells sorted from blood. The source of these receptors is a middle-aged man in good health.

The chain employs TRBV20-1 and TRBJ1-1; 12 positions match TRBD1. With V trimmed by 1 base and J by 3 bases, 9 bases remained unmatched. Germline V gene lookup returns CDR1 DFQATT and CDR2 SNEGSKA (reference sequence). The CDR3 extends over 17 amino acids. This chain's CDR3 is CSARGGTGGEADTEAFF. The CDR3 bases are TGCAGTGCTAGAGGCGGGACAGGGGGCGAGGCGGACACTGAAGCTTTCTTT.

This clonotype turned up a few times. The V and J genes are TRBV6-2 or TRBV6-3 and TRBJ2-4; 8 nucleotides align to TRBD1. After removal of 2 bases from V and 1 base from J, the junction contained 1 base not matched to a gene. Looked up from germline, CDR1 is MNHEY and CDR2 is SVGEGT. The CDR3 spans 15 residues. In nucleotides, the CDR3 is TGTGCCAGCAGTTACCGACAGGGGGCCAAAAACATTCAGTACTTC. It codes for CASSYRQGAKNIQYF.

The chain employs TRBV29-1 and TRBJ2-1, with D possibly matching TRBD1 (6 bases). The CDR3 contains 14 residues. V was pared by 0 bases and J by 7 bases, with 13 bases between. CDR1 is SQVTM, CDR2 ANQGSEA, per germline. The CDR3 region has the DNA TGCAGCGTTGAAGATAACAGGGTGCGTAATGAGCAGTTCTTC. Its protein is CSVEDNRVRNEQFF.

J is TRBJ2-7 and V is TRBV13, with D maybe TRBD2 (6 bases). The CDR3 totals 15 residues. Per the germline V gene, CDR1 is PRHDT and CDR2 is FYEKMQ (reference sequence). Trimming took 4 bases from V and 9 from J, leaving 22 bases between them. CDR3 amino acids: CASSSRAGPVELQYF. DNA of the CDR3: TGTGCCAGCAGCTCTCGAGCGGGTCCCGTTGAGTTGCAGTACTTC.

The rearrangement links TRBV12-3 or TRBV12-4 to TRBJ1-2, with unresolved D. Trimming pared 0 bases from V and 8 bases from J, leaving 7 bases between. There are 12 residues in the CDR3. The CDR3 nucleotides are TGTGCCAGCAGTTTAGCGTTGGTAGGCTACACCTTC. Its protein product is CASSLALVGYTF.

This clonotype was recorded at least ten times. The chain combines TRBV11-2 with TRBJ2-7, with 7 bases that match TRBD2. The CDR3 consists of 14 residues. V lost 4 bases and J lost 3; bases outside the gene matches: 6. Germline lookup yields CDR1 SGHAT and CDR2 FQNNGV. This chain's CDR3 is CASSSPGRVYEQYF. CDR3 nucleotide sequence: TGTGCCAGCAGCTCCCCGGGGAGGGTCTACGAGCAGTACTTC.

As DNA, the CDR3 is TGTGCCAGCAGTTTATTGGGGGCCGGGACCGGGGAGCTGTTTTTT. It translates to CASSLLGAGTGELFF. This chain connects TRBV12-3 or TRBV12-4 to TRBJ2-2; TRBD1 might be the D (6 bases). Trimming pared 2 bases from V and 5 bases from J, leaving 12 bases between. There are 15 residues in the CDR3.

This clonotype has ten or more counts. The gene calls are TRBV18 and TRBJ1-6; a weak D match, TRBD1 (6 bases). Germline CDR1 KGHSH, CDR2 LQKENI. The CDR3 totals 14 residues. Trimming removed 4 bases from V and 9 bases from J, with 13 bases in between. The CDR3 region has the DNA TGTGCCAGCTCACTACCCTTACAGGGTTCACCCCTCCACTTT. It translates to CASSLPLQGSPLHF.

There are a few counts of this clonotype. The chain is built from TRBV7-2 and TRBJ1-1, with TRBD1 as a possible D gene (5 bases). Per germline, CDR1 SGHTA and CDR2 FQGNSA. V was shortened by 1 base and J by 4 bases, with 13 bases between the two germline ends. The CDR3 consists of 15 residues. The CDR3 reads CASSLGRVGGTEAFF. Here the CDR3 DNA reads TGTGCCAGCAGCTTAGGCAGGGTGGGGGGCACTGAAGCTTTCTTT.

This clonotype was seen a few times. V usage is TRBV6-2 or TRBV6-3 and J usage is TRBJ2-1; TRBD2 matches 7 bases. J gave up 4 bases and V 7 bases, and 16 bases lay outside the gene matches. CDR3 length: 17 residues. Germline values: CDR1 MNHEY, CDR2 SVGEGT. In DNA form, the CDR3 reads TGTGCCAGCACCCAGAGGAGACTAGCAGAAATTTACAATGAGCAGTTCTTC. This translates into CASTQRRLAEIYNEQFF.

This clonotype was detected ten times or more. V usage is TRBV6-2 or TRBV6-3 and J usage is TRBJ2-1; 8 positions agree with TRBD1. V gave up 7 bases and J gave up 9 bases; unmatched junction bases: 17. The CDR3 is made up of 16 amino acids. The germline V gene has CDR1 MNHEY and CDR2 SVGEGT. The CDR3 here is CASTNLRDRRVSEQFF. DNA of the CDR3: TGTGCCAGCACCAACCTGCGGGACAGGAGGGTTAGTGAGCAGTTCTTC.

This chain links TRBV9 with TRBJ2-7, with 8 bases lining up with TRBD2. This CDR3 comprises 15 residues. Germline lookup yields CDR1 SGDLS and CDR2 YYNGEE. V gave up 4 bases and J gave up 3 bases; unmatched junction bases: 9. CDR3 sequence reads: CASSPRMLAGYEQYF. CDR3 in DNA: TGTGCCAGCAGCCCCCGAATGCTAGCGGGCTACGAGCAGTACTTC. The full variable domain, in which reference TRBV9 and TRBJ2-7 provide the parts outside the CDR3, is DSGVTQTPKHLITATGQRVTLRCSPRSGDLSVYWYQQSLDQGLQFLIQYYNGEERAKGNILERFSAQQFPDLHSELNLSSLELGDSALYFCASSPRMLAGYEQYFGPGTRLTVT.

The rearrangement uses TRBV7-8 and TRBJ2-3, with 9 bases that match TRBD2. The germline gives CDR1 SGHVS, CDR2 FQNEAQ. This CDR3 is built from 15 residues. Losses at the gene ends were 6 bases for V and 4 bases for J; bases not matched to a gene: 8. CDR3 sequence (DNA): TGTGCCAGCAGAATAAGCGGGGGGTATGCAGATACGCAGTATTTT. Translated: CASRISGGYADTQYF.

This clonotype was seen at least ten times. The gene calls are TRBV6-2 or TRBV6-3 and TRBJ2-1, with 7 bases matching TRBD1. Germline trimming cut 2 bases from V and 2 bases from J; bases unmatched to any gene: 3. From germline, CDR1 is MNHEY and CDR2 SVGEGT. The CDR3 has 15 residues. CDR3 DNA: TGTGCCAGCAGTTACGGGCAGGGGGCCTACAATGAGCAGTTCTTC. Its translation: CASSYGQGAYNEQFF.

V is TRBV5-1 and J is TRBJ2-3; weak D call: TRBD1 (8 bases). Germline values: CDR1 SGHRS, CDR2 YFSETQ. The V end was cut by 4 bases, the J end by 1 base, with 13 bases between. This CDR3 region has 15 residues. CDR3: CASSVQGGRTDTQYF. The DNA of the CDR3 is TGCGCCAGCAGCGTACAGGGGGGGCGCACAGATACGCAGTATTTT.